This T cell receptor (beta chain) derives from a study of regulatory T cells in long-lasting Graves disease. The V end lost 1 base, the J end lost 6 bases, and 19 bases lay between the germline ends. CDR3 size: 16 residues. This clonotype was detected many times. Its target is not known. Study-wide points: Whereas 950 to 1,000 public clonotypes were shared by new patients, persistent patients shared more, at under 3,000.

iRepertoire HTBI primers and Arm-PCR of CDR3 regions built TCR beta libraries. Each CDR3 protein is one row after TCRdb ran MiXCR on the multiplex PCR reads. The sample shows 450,000 to 500,000 distinct CDR3 sequences, 15% to 20% of them seen only once. The time point was: newly diagnosed GD, antithyroid drugs for less than 3 months. PBMC-extracted RNA yielded the TCR library. Graves' disease diagnosis was established per American Thyroid Association guidelines. These same records also appear under a second study, on T cells in Graves' hyperthyroidism and ophthalmopathy.

Sequences were derived from peripheral blood mononuclear cells (PBMCs), sampled at new diagnosis, from a patient treated with antithyroid drugs. The chain carries TRBV12-3 or TRBV12-4 and TRBJ2-7; the D gene is possibly TRBD2 (6 bases). The sequence was collected from a man aged 40-50 years with Graves disease. Here the CDR3 DNA reads TGTGCCAGCAGTTTAGGGTCGGAGGGTGGGCTGGGCGAGCAGTACTTC. Translation: CASSLGSEGGLGEQYF.